One sample yielded the 20 T cell receptor beta chains listed below, sequenced in a study of T cell repertoires in cytomegalovirus infection. For these receptors, no antigen is known. Each CDR3 protein gets one entry after TCRdb re-called the reads with MiXCR. The sample consists of over 50,000 distinct CDR3 sequences, 20% to 25% of them appearing once. Sequenced here: CD8+ T cells from cultured PBMCs, sampled from culture after CMV antigen stimulation. The receptor source for this set is a human donor in good health (CMV status not recorded). Some clones in this sample may be carry-over from other donors' samples.

The rearrangement joins TRBV9 to TRBJ2-7; no firm D call. Trimming left V 4 bases short and J 0 bases short, with 11 bases between. Germline-derived CDR1 and CDR2 are SGDLS and YYNGEE. The CDR3 is 14 amino acids. The CDR3, as DNA: TGTGCCAGCAGCCCCTCCGGTCCCTCCTACGAGCAGTACTTC. Encoded protein: CASSPSGPSYEQYF.

DNA for the CDR3: TGTGCCAGCAGCTTCTCCCCAGGGGTGGACACTGAAGCTTTCTTT. Its protein product is CASSFSPGVDTEAFF. The V and J genes are TRBV7-2 and TRBJ1-1, with a tentative D call TRBD1 (6 bases). Germline lookup yields CDR1 SGHTA and CDR2 FQGNSA. This CDR3 comprises 15 residues. Deletions cut 3 bases from V and 3 bases from J, with 14 bases between.

In this sample, this clonotype turned up a few times. The chain has TRBV5-6 and TRBJ1-2, with D maybe TRBD1 (5 bases). The germline CDR1 and CDR2 sequences are SGHDT and YYEEEE. V lost 0 bases to trimming and J lost 3 bases, with 9 bases between them. CDR3 length equals 14 residues. For the CDR3, the DNA is TGTGCCAGCAGCTTGGGGTCAGGGTACTATGGCTACACCTTC. Its translation: CASSLGSGYYGYTF.

The chain couples TRBV7-2 to TRBJ1-5, with TRBD1 matching over 7 bases. The CDR3 covers 17 residues. The germline V gene encodes CDR1 SGHTA and CDR2 FQGNSA. J was trimmed by 0 bases and V by 4 bases; bases with no gene match: 9. The CDR3 DNA reads as TGTGCCAGCAGCTCTTCCGCCGGGACAGATAGCAATCAGCCCCAGCATTTT. Translating gives CASSSSAGTDSNQPQHF.

This rearrangement joins TRBV6-5 to TRBJ1-2; D ambiguous. Germline V CDR1 and CDR2: MNHEY, SVGAGI. The length of the CDR3 is 13 residues. The germline V and J ends were trimmed by 0 bases and 8 bases, with 10 bases remaining between them. The CDR3 DNA follows: TGTGCCAGCAGTTACTCGGTTGTTCGCGGCTACACCTTC. It translates to CASSYSVVRGYTF.

This clonotype was observed a handful of times. The V gene is TRBV6-5, the J gene TRBJ1-2; 11 bases are a match to TRBD1. Germline lookup yields CDR1 MNHEY and CDR2 SVGAGI. Germline trimming cut 5 bases from V and 4 bases from J; bases unmatched to any gene: 3. The CDR3 sequence is 14 residues long. The CDR3 spells CASSPGTGGYGYTF. In DNA, the CDR3 is TGTGCCAGCAGTCCCGGGACAGGGGGCTATGGCTACACCTTC.

This clonotype was counted a few times. The chain recombines TRBV9 with TRBJ2-5; a weak D match, TRBD1 (6 bases). This CDR3 is built from 16 residues. Trimming pared 3 bases from V and 0 bases from J, leaving 15 bases between. Germline assignment: CDR1 SGDLS and CDR2 YYNGEE. CDR3 sequence reads: CASSEDSSTYQETQYF. The CDR3 DNA is TGTGCCAGCAGCGAGGACAGTTCCACGTACCAAGAGACCCAGTACTTC.

The gene calls are TRBV4-3 and TRBJ1-6, with unresolved D. There are 16 residues in the CDR3. Germline CDR1 is LGHNA and CDR2 is YSLEER. V shed 3 bases and J shed 10 bases, with 19 bases lying between them. CDR3 sequence reads: CASSQDPLPTESPLHF. Here the CDR3 DNA reads TGCGCCAGCAGCCAGGATCCTCTACCGACGGAGTCACCCCTCCACTTT.

This clonotype was detected a few times. The V and J genes are TRBV7-8 and TRBJ1-6; no reliable D call. Per the germline V gene, CDR1 is SGHVS and CDR2 is FQNEAQ. CDR3 size: 17 residues. Trimming cost V 5 bases and J 5 bases, with 19 bases left between them. For the CDR3, the DNA is TGTGCCAGCAGCGCTGAGCTCGGGATTCGGGATAATTCACCCCTCCACTTT. Translating it yields CASSAELGIRDNSPLHF.

V gene TRBV12-3 or TRBV12-4 combines with J gene TRBJ1-1, with a possible D match to TRBD1 (6 bases). CDR3 length: 13 residues. Trimming took off 1 base at V and 6 bases at J, with 9 bases between the two ends. This chain's CDR3 is CASSLGGQSEAFF. CDR3 bases: TGTGCCAGCAGTTTAGGGGGGCAGTCTGAAGCTTTCTTT.

At least ten counts were recorded for this clonotype. This chain uses TRBV5-4 with TRBJ2-3; 8 nucleotides match TRBD2. J was trimmed by 4 bases and V by 0 bases; bases with no gene match: 19. Germline loops: CDR1 SGHNT, CDR2 YYREEE (reference sequence). The CDR3 totals 20 residues. The CDR3 is CASSLDEGESGGASPDTQYF. CDR3 bases: TGTGCCAGCAGCTTGGATGAGGGGGAATCCGGGGGGGCCTCTCCAGATACGCAGTATTTT.

This clonotype was detected a few times. This chain uses TRBV29-1 with TRBJ1-2; D call uncertain. This CDR3 contains 16 residues. V was pared by 5 bases and J by 0 bases, with 19 bases between. Germline V gene sequence: CDR1 SQVTM, CDR2 ANQGSEA. Here the CDR3 DNA reads TGCAGCGTTTTCCCGGGAGCCCGCGACTCTAACTATGGCTACACCTTC. Its protein product is CSVFPGARDSNYGYTF.

The rearrangement uses TRBV4-1 and TRBJ1-4; D may be TRBD1 (5 bases). Trimming removed 1 base from V and 1 base from J, with 13 bases in between. Germline CDR1 MGHRA, CDR2 YSYEKL. The CDR3 extends over 17 amino acids. The CDR3 protein is CASSQVGRDRTNEKLFF. The CDR3 region has the DNA TGCGCCAGCAGCCAAGTAGGCCGGGACCGAACTAATGAAAAACTGTTTTTT.

Only a few counts were recorded for this clonotype. V usage is TRBV4-1 and J usage is TRBJ2-3; the match to TRBD2 covers 8 bases. The CDR3 is made up of 18 amino acids. Germline values: CDR1 MGHRA, CDR2 YSYEKL. Germline trimming cut 2 bases from V and 5 bases from J; bases unmatched to any gene: 15. CDR3 sequence (DNA): TGCGCCAGCAGCCAAACCCTACTTGGAGCGGGGGAAGGAGATACGCAGTATTTT. Translating it yields CASSQTLLGAGEGDTQYF.

This clonotype was observed a handful of times. This chain uses TRBV5-5 with TRBJ1-5, with D unclear. The CDR3 consists of 13 residues. Trimming pared 0 bases from V and 11 bases from J, leaving 12 bases between. CDR1 SGHKS and CDR2 YYEKEE come from the germline V gene (reference sequence). The CDR3 here is CASSLDFAAAQHF. CDR3 nucleotides: TGTGCCAGCAGCTTGGATTTCGCAGCAGCCCAGCATTTT.

This clonotype was seen repeatedly, ten times or more. The chain is built from TRBV28 and TRBJ2-2; TRBD1 matches 9 bases. Trimming at V came to 7 bases and at J to 5 bases, leaving 11 bases not matched to a gene. CDR1 is MDHEN, CDR2 SYDVKM, per germline. There are 16 residues in the CDR3. The CDR3 sequence is CASTLTGQGYTGELFF. The CDR3 DNA follows: TGTGCCAGCACCCTGACGGGACAGGGATATACCGGGGAGCTGTTTTTT.

The rearrangement joins TRBV27 to TRBJ1-5, with 11 bases lining up with TRBD1. This CDR3 comprises 16 residues. The V and J ends lost 2 bases and 5 bases, in that order; junction bases with no gene match: 5. CDR1 and CDR2 from the germline V gene are MNHEY and SMNVEV (reference sequence). CDR3 nucleotide sequence: TGTGCCAGCAGTTTAACCGGGACAGGGGGTTATCAGCCCCAGCATTTT. Amino acids: CASSLTGTGGYQPQHF.

A note on this clonotype: Sequence at one end of the junction differs from germline and may be a read error. The chain links TRBV6-5 to TRBJ1-2, with D unresolved. The CDR3 covers 15 residues. Germline V gives CDR1 MNHEY, CDR2 SVGAGI. Here the CDR3 DNA reads TGTGTCAGCAGTTACTCGAGGGAATCCCTCTATGGCTACACCTTC. This gives the protein CVSSYSRESLYGYTF.

CDR3 protein: CASSPPRTGGTEAFF. CDR3 nucleotide sequence: TGTGCCAGCAGCCCCCCTAGGACAGGGGGCACTGAAGCTTTCTTT. The chain joins TRBV4-2 to TRBJ1-1; TRBD1 matches 10 bases. From germline, CDR1 is LGHNA and CDR2 YNFKEQ. J was trimmed by 4 bases and V by 4 bases; bases with no gene match: 6. This CDR3 is built from 15 residues.

This clonotype was detected only a few times. The rearrangement links TRBV10-3 to TRBJ1-1; no definite D call. CDR3 length equals 15 residues. CDR1 is ENHRY, CDR2 SYGVKD, per germline. Trimming shortened V by 0 bases and J by 1 base, and 9 bases separated the two germline ends. The CDR3 DNA reads TGTGCCATCAGTGAGTCTGCGATGGGGAACACTGAAGCTTTCTTT. Protein: CAISESAMGNTEAFF.